This T cell receptor beta chain was captured in a study of blood T cells in healthy people across ages. The use of a sample-barcoded 5' primer and a J-beta primer mix characterized a second PCR of about 7 to 12 cycles. TCRdb independently ran MiXCR on the 5' RACE reads; one entry per CDR3 protein. The sample has 1.5 million to 2 million distinct CDR3 sequences; roughly 28% are singletons. Material: blood. The sequence came from a woman in her 30s in good health.

In nucleotides, the CDR3 is TGCAGTGCTAGAGGAGGGGGGACCGGGGAGCTGTTTTTT. It yields the protein CSARGGGTGELFF. The J gene is TRBJ2-2, the V gene TRBV20-1; D may correspond to TRBD1 or TRBD2 (6 bases each). Trimming stripped 1 base from V and 5 bases from J, with 8 bases between. The CDR3 length is 13 residues. CDR1 DFQATT and CDR2 SNEGSKA come from the germline V gene (reference sequence).